This entry lists 32 T cell receptor beta chains sequenced from one sample in a study of cytomegalovirus exposure and HLA in healthy donors. In the PCR, 60 Vbeta and 13 Jbeta primers were used. Produced via immunoSEQ multiplex PCR; TCRdb's table is partial and in-frame only. There are approximately 150,000 clones in the sample; around three quarters occur only once, and 1.5% to 2% lies in the top ten. Material: PBMCs. These receptors were obtained from a woman between 40 and 50 years old in good health and CMV-seronegative.

V gene TRBV4-1 combines with J gene TRBJ1-2; D unclear. The germline V gene encodes CDR1 MGHRA and CDR2 YSYEKL. The V end lost 1 base, the J end lost 5 bases, and 14 bases lay between the germline ends. CDR3 length: 15 amino acids. CDR3 bases: TGCGCCAGCAGCCAAGGAGAGGGCGCCCGATATGGCTACACCTTC. Translation gives CASSQGEGARYGYTF.

The rearrangement uses TRBV7-9 and TRBJ1-4; maybe TRBD1 (6 bases). The CDR3 is 15 amino acids. The V and J ends lost 5 bases and 3 bases respectively, with 13 bases between them. CDR1 and CDR2 from the germline V gene are SEHNR and FQNEAQ (reference sequence). The CDR3 region has the DNA TGTGCCAGCAGCCCCCCAGGGGTGGCTAATGAAAAACTGTTTTTT. Translation gives CASSPPGVANEKLFF.

This clone was seen once. The chain has TRBV19 and TRBJ1-2; 11 bases align to TRBD1. The CDR3 spans 15 residues. V lost 5 bases, J lost 3 bases, and 5 bases stayed unmatched. Germline lookup yields CDR1 LNHDA and CDR2 SQIVND (reference sequence). CDR3 amino acids: CASSVRTGGYYGYTF. The CDR3 DNA follows: TGTGCCAGTAGTGTCCGGACAGGGGGCTACTATGGCTACACCTTC.

The chain links TRBV20-1 to TRBJ1-3; D remains unclear. This CDR3 has 10 amino acids. Germline V gene sequence: CDR1 DFQATT, CDR2 SNEGSKA (reference sequence). Trimming left V 5 bases short and J 8 bases short, with 7 bases between. CDR3 nucleotide sequence: TGCAGTGCTCCGCGAGACACCATATATTTT. Protein product: CSAPRDTIYF.

Ten or more counts support this clone. The genes are TRBV10-3 and TRBJ2-7, with D maybe TRBD2 (7 bases). The CDR3 loop spans 14 amino acids. Germline V lookup: CDR1 ENHRY, CDR2 SYGVKD. Trimming removed 6 bases from V and 6 bases from J, with 18 bases in between. This CDR3 reads CAIRAGASGSEQYF. The CDR3 DNA reads TGTGCCATCAGGGCGGGGGCCTCAGGTAGCGAGCAGTACTTC.

The chain combines TRBV28 with TRBJ2-5, with D maybe TRBD2 (5 bases). The assigned J gene may be wrong: the sequence end matches TRBJ2-7 better. The CDR3 runs to 15 residues. The germline gives CDR1 MDHEN, CDR2 SYDVKM. The CDR3 nucleotides are TGTGCCAGCAGCGCCCCCCTAGAGGGATCCTACGAGCAGTACTTC. This encodes CASSAPLEGSYEQYF.

This chain links TRBV2 with TRBJ2-7, with a weak D call TRBD1 (6 bases). CDR3 size: 12 residues. Germline V CDR1 and CDR2: SNHLY, FYNNEI. Deletions cut 4 bases from V and 3 bases from J, with 7 bases between. The CDR3 DNA reads TGTGCCAGCAGTGCACAGGGCTACGAGCAGTACTTC. This encodes CASSAQGYEQYF.

This CDR3 reads CAGGTSGPGELFF. The CDR3 DNA sequence: TGTGCCGGGGGGACTAGCGGGCCCGGGGAGCTGTTTTTT. V gene TRBV7-6 combines with J gene TRBJ2-2, with TRBD2 matching over 12 bases. The germline gives CDR1 SGHVS, CDR2 FNYEAQ. V trimming: 11 bases; J trimming: 6 bases; junction bases outside the gene matches: 4. The CDR3 sequence is 13 residues long. The full variable domain, with the rest looked up from reference TRBV7-6 and TRBJ2-2, is GAGVSQSPRYKVTKRGQDVALRCDPISGHVSLYWYRQALGQGPEFLTYFNYEAQQDKSGLPNDRFSAERPEGSISTLTIQRTEQRDSAMYRCAGGTSGPGELFFGEGSRLTVL.

The chain recombines TRBV27 with TRBJ1-5, with D possibly matching TRBD1 (5 bases). In germline, CDR1 is MNHEY, CDR2 SMNVEV (reference sequence). V lost 5 bases and J lost 2, with 19 bases in between. CDR3 length equals 17 residues. The CDR3 sequence is CASSATVPAGGNQPQHF. In nucleotides, the CDR3 is TGTGCCAGCAGTGCGACCGTTCCCGCGGGGGGCAATCAGCCCCAGCATTTT.

Worth noting for this clone: Additional DNA sequences in this sample encode the identical CDR3. The chain links TRBV28 to TRBJ1-2; D remains unclear. Germline V gene data show CDR1 as MDHEN and CDR2 as SYDVKM. V shed 2 bases and J shed 5 bases, with 9 bases lying between them. The CDR3 extends over 13 amino acids. CDR3 amino acids: CASSLGSGYGYTF. The CDR3 region has the DNA TGTGCCAGCAGTTTAGGTTCGGGGTATGGCTACACCTTC.

This clone has just one count. The CDR3 DNA follows: TGTGCCAGCAGCGGAGCAGGGGGCTCCCGCAACTATGGCTACACCTTC. It translates to CASSGAGGSRNYGYTF. The gene calls are TRBV9 and TRBJ1-2, with 8 bases matching TRBD1. CDR1 and CDR2 (germline): SGDLS, YYNGEE. V lost 3 bases to trimming and J lost 2 bases; unmatched junction nucleotides: 9. The CDR3 length is 16 residues.

The chain carries TRBV9 and TRBJ2-3; a possible D gene is TRBD2 (5 bases). Trimming shortened V by 4 bases and J by 4 bases, and 10 bases separated the two germline ends. Germline V gene sequence: CDR1 SGDLS, CDR2 YYNGEE. The CDR3 contains 13 residues. CDR3 amino acids: CASSTGGPDTQYF. In DNA, the CDR3 is TGTGCCAGCAGCACCGGAGGTCCAGATACGCAGTATTTT.

This clone appeared once. J is TRBJ2-5 and V is TRBV4-1; TRBD1 aligns across 10 bases. This CDR3 is 16 amino acids long. With V trimmed by 4 bases and J by 5 bases, 10 bases remained unmatched. Germline V gives CDR1 MGHRA, CDR2 YSYEKL. The CDR3 protein is CASSPRQGALRETQYF. CDR3 nucleotide sequence: TGCGCCAGCAGCCCCCGACAGGGGGCGCTTCGGGAGACCCAGTACTTC.

This CDR3 is CSAGTSGGRETQYF. The CDR3 DNA sequence: TGCAGCGCCGGGACTAGCGGGGGGAGAGAGACCCAGTACTTC. V and J are TRBV29-1 and TRBJ2-5, with 15 bases identical to TRBD2. The CDR3 is 14 amino acids. The ends lost 7 bases at V and 4 bases at J; junction bases unmatched: 4. Germline V CDR1 and CDR2: SQVTM, ANQGSEA. Full variable domain (outside the CDR3, taken from reference TRBV29-1 and TRBJ2-5): SAVISQKPSRDICQRGTSLTIQCQVDSQVTMMFWYRQQPGQSLTLIATANQGSEATYESGFVIDKFPISRPNLTFSTLTVSNMSPEDSSIYLCSAGTSGGRETQYFGPGTRLLVL.

This clone appeared once. V and J are TRBV30 and TRBJ2-1; the match to TRBD2 covers 7 bases. The germline gives CDR1 GTSNPN, CDR2 SVGIG (reference sequence). CDR3 length equals 14 residues. V shed 3 bases and J 10 bases; nucleotides not matched to a gene: 12. CDR3 bases: TGTGCCTGGAGCGATTTGGGAGGGATGGGGGAGCAGTTCTTC. This gives the protein CAWSDLGGMGEQFF.

This clone was detected once. The chain has TRBV5-1 and TRBJ2-2; TRBD2 matches at 9 bases. Germline V gene lookup returns CDR1 SGHRS and CDR2 YFSETQ. This CDR3 has 15 amino acids. V was pared by 7 bases and J by 4 bases, with 8 bases of the junction left unmatched. This CDR3 is CASLGIAGVTGELFF. In DNA form, the CDR3 reads TGCGCCAGCCTCGGAATAGCGGGGGTCACCGGGGAGCTGTTTTTT.

This chain links TRBV5-4 with TRBJ2-5; 8 bases align to TRBD2. Per the germline V gene, CDR1 is SGHNT and CDR2 is YYREEE (reference sequence). V trimming: 6 bases; J trimming: 5 bases; junction bases outside the gene matches: 9. CDR3 size: 14 residues. CDR3 sequence (DNA): TGTGCCAGCATGAGAAGCGGGAGCCGGGAGACCCAGTACTTC. Protein sequence: CASMRSGSRETQYF.

This chain uses TRBV28 with TRBJ1-2, with 10 bases that match TRBD1. Germline CDR1 reads MDHEN; CDR2 reads SYDVKM. Germline trimming cut 5 bases from V and 3 bases from J; bases unmatched to any gene: 6. CDR3 length: 15 residues. CDR3 sequence (DNA): TGTGCCAGCAGTACTCCCGGGACAGGGGACTATGGCTACACCTTC. It codes for CASSTPGTGDYGYTF.

V is TRBV13 and J is TRBJ2-7; TRBD1 matches at 7 bases. The CDR3 extends over 13 amino acids. J lost 7 bases, V lost 0 bases, and 3 bases had no gene match. From germline, CDR1 is PRHDT and CDR2 FYEKMQ (reference sequence). CDR3 nucleotides: TGTGCCAGCAGCTTAGGAGGGGGCCGGGAGCAGTACTTC. It codes for CASSLGGGREQYF.

The gene calls are TRBV25-1 and TRBJ2-1; the D gene is possibly TRBD1 (6 bases). Per the germline V gene, CDR1 is MGHDK and CDR2 is SYGVNS. Deletions cut 2 bases from V and 4 bases from J, with 15 bases between. The CDR3 runs 16 residues. The CDR3 protein is CASSEKQGLLYNEQFF. The CDR3, as DNA: TGTGCCAGCAGTGAAAAACAGGGCCTTCTATACAATGAGCAGTTCTTC.

This chain joins TRBV5-4 and TRBJ2-3; 7 positions agree with TRBD2. Germline V gene data show CDR1 as SGHNT and CDR2 as YYREEE (reference sequence). The J segment lost 3 bases and the V segment lost 4 bases, leaving 11 bases of the junction unmatched. The CDR3 runs to 16 residues. CDR3 nucleotide sequence: TGTGCCAGCAGCAAGTCGGGGGAGGGTCTTACAGATACGCAGTATTTT. This codes for CASSKSGEGLTDTQYF.

This clone was counted between two and nine times. The J gene is TRBJ2-7, the V gene TRBV4-1; TRBD2 matches at 10 bases. CDR1 MGHRA and CDR2 YSYEKL come from the germline V gene. The CDR3 has 16 residues. After removal of 0 bases from V and 3 bases from J, the junction contained 5 bases not matched to a gene. The CDR3 loop is CASSQDELAGFYEQYF. The CDR3 region has the DNA TGCGCCAGCAGCCAAGACGAACTAGCGGGATTCTACGAGCAGTACTTC.

V gene TRBV15 combines with J gene TRBJ2-5, with 8 bases that match TRBD1. The J call is doubtful: the DNA matches TRBJ2-7 better. The CDR3 has 15 residues. CDR1 and CDR2 from the germline V gene are LNHNV and YYDKDF (reference sequence). The CDR3 here is CATSRGEAGGSEQYF. The CDR3 DNA reads TGTGCCACCAGCAGAGGGGAGGCAGGGGGCTCCGAGCAGTACTTC.

The chain employs TRBV7-9 and TRBJ2-5; D might be TRBD1 (6 bases). Germline CDR1 is SEHNR and CDR2 is FQNEAQ (reference sequence). The CDR3 covers 15 residues. V was pared by 1 base and J by 5 bases, with 14 bases between. The CDR3 loop is CASSLDQGSWETQYF. The CDR3 bases are TGTGCCAGCAGCTTAGATCAGGGGAGTTGGGAGACCCAGTACTTC.

This chain connects TRBV28 to TRBJ2-7; 7 bases map to TRBD1. The CDR3 totals 15 residues. Germline V gene sequence: CDR1 MDHEN, CDR2 SYDVKM. V lost 3 bases and J lost 0; bases outside the gene matches: 5. For the CDR3, the DNA is TGTGCCAGCAGTTTGGTTGGGACAGACTCCTACGAGCAGTACTTC. Its protein is CASSLVGTDSYEQYF.

The rearrangement uses TRBV30 and TRBJ2-1; unclear D gene. Germline V gene data show CDR1 as GTSNPN and CDR2 as SVGIG (reference sequence). V was shortened by 4 bases and J by 4 bases, with 20 bases between the two germline ends. CDR3 length equals 16 residues. The CDR3 region is CAWIPLTEPGYNEQFF. The CDR3 DNA reads as TGTGCCTGGATCCCCTTGACCGAGCCCGGGTACAATGAGCAGTTCTTC.

The chain combines TRBV9 with TRBJ2-3; TRBD2 aligns across 10 bases. The CDR3 length is 17 residues. Germline CDR1 and CDR2: SGDLS and YYNGEE. Trimming removed 1 base from V and 3 bases from J; junction bases left unmatched: 8. Written as DNA, the CDR3 is TGTGCCAGCAGCGTAAAAGCTAGCGGGGGTGGAACAGATACGCAGTATTTT. Amino acid sequence: CASSVKASGGGTDTQYF.

The chain recombines TRBV10-2 with TRBJ2-2, with 8 bases aligning to TRBD1. The junction had 10 bases not matched to a gene; V was cut back by 4 bases and J by 6 bases. The CDR3 length is 16 residues. CDR1 and CDR2 from the germline V gene are WSHSY and SAAADI. The CDR3 loop reads CASSVTQGARAGELFF. CDR3 DNA: TGCGCCAGCAGTGTAACCCAGGGGGCTCGCGCCGGGGAGCTGTTTTTT.

This clone turned up a few times. V and J are TRBV14 and TRBJ1-1; D unresolved. The V gene lost 6 bases and the J gene lost 1 base, with 9 bases spanning the gap. The length of the CDR3 is 13 residues. The germline CDR1 and CDR2 sequences are SGHDN and FVKESK. CDR3 DNA sequence: TGTGCCAGCAGAGGAGCTTCGAACACTGAAGCTTTCTTT. Its protein product is CASRGASNTEAFF.

This sequence joins TRBV11-3 and TRBJ2-2; D is possibly TRBD1 (6 bases). Trimming removed 0 bases from V and 0 bases from J, with 11 bases in between. Germline V lookup: CDR1 SGHNT, CDR2 YENEEA. The CDR3 contains 17 residues. CDR3 amino acids: CASSLEGAAANTGELFF. The CDR3 DNA follows: TGTGCCAGCAGCTTAGAGGGGGCGGCGGCGAACACCGGGGAGCTGTTTTTT.

The V call is TRBV5-1, the J call TRBJ2-2; 7 bases align to TRBD1. The CDR3 has 16 amino acids. The germline gives CDR1 SGHRS, CDR2 YFSETQ. Germline trimming cut 0 bases from V and 0 bases from J; bases unmatched to any gene: 2. CDR3 loop: CASSLEGQTNTGELFF. For the CDR3, the DNA is TGCGCCAGCAGCTTGGAGGGACAGACGAACACCGGGGAGCTGTTTTTT.

The chain links TRBV6-1 to TRBJ1-3; D perhaps matches TRBD1 (5 bases). The CDR3 has 18 amino acids. CDR1 MNHNS and CDR2 SASEGT come from the germline V gene. Trimming cost V 4 bases and J 4 bases, with 23 bases left between them. The CDR3 loop is CASSAYRQGRDAGNTIYF. The CDR3 nucleotides read TGTGCCAGCAGTGCTTACAGGCAGGGCCGCGACGCCGGAAACACCATATATTTT.